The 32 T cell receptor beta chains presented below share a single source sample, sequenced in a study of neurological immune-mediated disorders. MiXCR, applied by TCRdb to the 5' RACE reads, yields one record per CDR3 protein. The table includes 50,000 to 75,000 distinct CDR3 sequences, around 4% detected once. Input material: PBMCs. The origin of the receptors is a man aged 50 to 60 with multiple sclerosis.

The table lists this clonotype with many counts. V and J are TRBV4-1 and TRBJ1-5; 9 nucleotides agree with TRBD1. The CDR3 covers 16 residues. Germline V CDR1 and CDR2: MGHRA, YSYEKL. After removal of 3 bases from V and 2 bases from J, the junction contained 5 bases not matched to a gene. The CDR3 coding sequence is TGCGCCAGCAGCCAGTGGGACAGGGCAGGCAATCAGCCCCAGCATTTT. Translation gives CASSQWDRAGNQPQHF.

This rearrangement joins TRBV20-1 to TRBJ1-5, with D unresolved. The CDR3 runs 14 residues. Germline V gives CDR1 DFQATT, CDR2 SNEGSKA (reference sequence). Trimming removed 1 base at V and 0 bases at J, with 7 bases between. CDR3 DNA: TGCAGTGCTAGAGGCCAGAATAGCAATCAGCCCCAGCATTTT. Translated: CSARGQNSNQPQHF.

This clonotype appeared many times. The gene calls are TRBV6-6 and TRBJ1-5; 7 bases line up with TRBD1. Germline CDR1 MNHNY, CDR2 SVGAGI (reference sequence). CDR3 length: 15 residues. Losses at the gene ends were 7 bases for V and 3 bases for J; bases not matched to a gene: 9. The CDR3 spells CASTQPGQNNQPQHF. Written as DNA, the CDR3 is TGTGCCAGCACTCAACCGGGACAGAACAATCAGCCCCAGCATTTT.

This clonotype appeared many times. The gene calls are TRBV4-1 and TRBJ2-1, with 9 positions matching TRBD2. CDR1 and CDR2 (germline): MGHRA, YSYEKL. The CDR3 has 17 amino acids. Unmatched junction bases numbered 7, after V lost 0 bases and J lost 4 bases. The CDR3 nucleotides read TGCGCCAGCAGCCAAGATCGGCGGGGGGGCTGGTACAATGAGCAGTTCTTC. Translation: CASSQDRRGGWYNEQFF.

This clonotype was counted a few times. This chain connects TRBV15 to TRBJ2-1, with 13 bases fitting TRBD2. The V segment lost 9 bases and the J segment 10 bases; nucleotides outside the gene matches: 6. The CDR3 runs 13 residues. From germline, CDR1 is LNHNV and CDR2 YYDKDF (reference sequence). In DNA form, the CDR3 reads TGTGCCACAAGACCGGGACTAGCGGGGGAGCAGTTCTTC. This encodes CATRPGLAGEQFF.

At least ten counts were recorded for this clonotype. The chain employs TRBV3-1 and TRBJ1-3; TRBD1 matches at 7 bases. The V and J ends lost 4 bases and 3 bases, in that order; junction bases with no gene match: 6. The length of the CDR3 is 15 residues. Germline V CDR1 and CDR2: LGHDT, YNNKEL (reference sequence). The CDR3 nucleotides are TGTGCCAGCAGCCTCTCAGGGGGGATTGGAAACACCATATATTTT. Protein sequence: CASSLSGGIGNTIYF.

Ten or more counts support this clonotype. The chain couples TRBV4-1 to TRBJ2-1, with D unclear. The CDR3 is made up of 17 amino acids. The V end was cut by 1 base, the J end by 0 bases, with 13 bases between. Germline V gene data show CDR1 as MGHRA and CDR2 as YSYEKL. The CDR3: CASSQADVASSYNEQFF. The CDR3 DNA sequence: TGCGCCAGCAGCCAAGCGGACGTCGCCAGCTCCTACAATGAGCAGTTCTTC.

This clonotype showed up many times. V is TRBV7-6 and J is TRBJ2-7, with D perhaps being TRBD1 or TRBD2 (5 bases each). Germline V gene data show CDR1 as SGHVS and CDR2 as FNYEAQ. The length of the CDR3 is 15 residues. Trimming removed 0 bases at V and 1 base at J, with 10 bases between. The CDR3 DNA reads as TGTGCCAGCAGCTTAGCGGGGGATCCGTCCTACGAGCAGTACTTC. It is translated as CASSLAGDPSYEQYF.

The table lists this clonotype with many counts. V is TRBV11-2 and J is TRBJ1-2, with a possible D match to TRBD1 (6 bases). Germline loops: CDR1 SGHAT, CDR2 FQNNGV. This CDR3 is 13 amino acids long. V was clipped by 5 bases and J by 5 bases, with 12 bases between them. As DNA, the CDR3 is TGTGCCAGCAGCCCACTGACAGGATATGGCTACACCTTC. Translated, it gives CASSPLTGYGYTF.

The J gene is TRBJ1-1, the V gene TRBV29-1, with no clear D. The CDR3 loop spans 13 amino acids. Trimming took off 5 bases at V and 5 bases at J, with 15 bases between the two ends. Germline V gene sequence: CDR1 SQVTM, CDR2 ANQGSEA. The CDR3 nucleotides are TGCAGCGTTCCCAAACCGGGCCAGACTGAAGCTTTCTTT. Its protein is CSVPKPGQTEAFF.

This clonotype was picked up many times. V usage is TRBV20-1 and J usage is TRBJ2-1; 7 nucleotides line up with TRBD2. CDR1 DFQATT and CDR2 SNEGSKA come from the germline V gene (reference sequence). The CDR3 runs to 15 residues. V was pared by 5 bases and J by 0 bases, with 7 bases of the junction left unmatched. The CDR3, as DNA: TGCAGTGCTTCCGCTGGCGGGAGCTCCTACAATGAGCAGTTCTTC. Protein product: CSASAGGSSYNEQFF.

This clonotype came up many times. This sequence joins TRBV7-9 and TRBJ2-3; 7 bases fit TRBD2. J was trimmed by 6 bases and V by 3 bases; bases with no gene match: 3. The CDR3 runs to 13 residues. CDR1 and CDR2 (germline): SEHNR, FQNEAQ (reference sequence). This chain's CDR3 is CASSLTSPDTQYF. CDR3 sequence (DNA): TGTGCCAGCAGCTTGACTAGCCCCGATACGCAGTATTTT. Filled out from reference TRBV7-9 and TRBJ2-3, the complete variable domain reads DTGVSQNPRHKITKRGQNVTFRCDPISEHNRLYWYRQTLGQGPEFLTYFQNEAQLEKSRLLSDRFSAERPKGSFSTLEIQRTEQGDSAMYLCASSLTSPDTQYFGPGTRLTVL.

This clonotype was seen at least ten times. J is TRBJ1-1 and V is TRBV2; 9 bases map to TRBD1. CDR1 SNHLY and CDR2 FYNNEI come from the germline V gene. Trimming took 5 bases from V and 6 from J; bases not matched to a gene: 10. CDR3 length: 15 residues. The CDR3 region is CASSLRDRVSPEAFF. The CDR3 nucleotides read TGTGCCAGCAGTCTCCGGGACAGGGTTTCTCCTGAAGCTTTCTTT.

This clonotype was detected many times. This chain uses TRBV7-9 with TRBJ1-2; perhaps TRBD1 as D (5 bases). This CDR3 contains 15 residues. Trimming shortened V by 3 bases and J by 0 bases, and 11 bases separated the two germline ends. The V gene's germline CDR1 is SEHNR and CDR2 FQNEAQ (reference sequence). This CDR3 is CASSLVGQANYGYTF. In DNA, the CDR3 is TGTGCCAGCAGCTTGGTCGGACAAGCTAACTATGGCTACACCTTC.

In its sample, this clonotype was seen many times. The CDR3 sequence is CSAELRQGGTDTQYF. Here the CDR3 DNA reads TGCAGTGCCGAGCTACGACAGGGCGGGACAGATACGCAGTATTTT. This chain joins TRBV20-1 and TRBJ2-3, with 7 bases matching TRBD1. The CDR3 runs 15 residues. Germline-derived CDR1 and CDR2 are DFQATT and SNEGSKA (reference sequence). The V gene end was trimmed by 6 bases and the J gene end by 3 bases; junction bases not matched to a gene: 12.

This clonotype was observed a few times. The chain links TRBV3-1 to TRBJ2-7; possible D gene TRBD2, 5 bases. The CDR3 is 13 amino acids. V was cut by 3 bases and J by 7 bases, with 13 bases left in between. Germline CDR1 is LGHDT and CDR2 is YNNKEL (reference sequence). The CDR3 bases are TGTGCCAGCAGCCACGGGAATGCCGATGAGCAGTACTTC. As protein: CASSHGNADEQYF.

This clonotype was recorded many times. This chain's CDR3 is CSASSATSTDTQYF. In DNA form, the CDR3 reads TGCAGTGCTAGTTCGGCGACTAGCACAGATACGCAGTATTTT. This chain joins TRBV20-1 and TRBJ2-3; D is uncertain. Germline CDR1 is DFQATT and CDR2 is SNEGSKA (reference sequence). This CDR3 spans 14 amino acids. V dropped 3 bases and J dropped 0 bases, with 10 bases sitting between them.

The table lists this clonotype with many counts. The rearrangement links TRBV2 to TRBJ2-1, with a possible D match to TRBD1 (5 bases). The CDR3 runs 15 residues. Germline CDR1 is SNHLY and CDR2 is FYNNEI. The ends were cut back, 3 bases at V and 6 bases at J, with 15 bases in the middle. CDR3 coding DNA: TGTGCCAGCAGTGAGCGACAGATAGGGGTCAATGAGCAGTTCTTC. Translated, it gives CASSERQIGVNEQFF.

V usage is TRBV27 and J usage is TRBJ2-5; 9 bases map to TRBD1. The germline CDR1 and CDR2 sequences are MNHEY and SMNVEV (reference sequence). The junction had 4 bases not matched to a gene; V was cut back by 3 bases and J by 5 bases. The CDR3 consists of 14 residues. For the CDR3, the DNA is TGTGCCAGCAGTTTCTCGACAGGGGGTGAGACCCAGTACTTC. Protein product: CASSFSTGGETQYF.

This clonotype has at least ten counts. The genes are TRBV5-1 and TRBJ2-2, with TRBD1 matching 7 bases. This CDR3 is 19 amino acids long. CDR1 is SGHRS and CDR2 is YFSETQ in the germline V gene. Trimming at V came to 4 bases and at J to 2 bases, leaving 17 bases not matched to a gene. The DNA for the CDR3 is TGCGCCAGCAGCCGGCAATCCCACAGGGGCCGTGTCAACACCGGGGAGCTGTTTTTT. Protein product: CASSRQSHRGRVNTGELFF.

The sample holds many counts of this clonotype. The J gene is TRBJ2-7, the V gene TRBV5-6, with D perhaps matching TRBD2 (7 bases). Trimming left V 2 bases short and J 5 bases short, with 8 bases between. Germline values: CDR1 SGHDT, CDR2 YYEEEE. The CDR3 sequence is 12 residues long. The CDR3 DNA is TGTGCCAGCAGCTTAGGGGGGGACGAGCAGTACTTC. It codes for CASSLGGDEQYF.

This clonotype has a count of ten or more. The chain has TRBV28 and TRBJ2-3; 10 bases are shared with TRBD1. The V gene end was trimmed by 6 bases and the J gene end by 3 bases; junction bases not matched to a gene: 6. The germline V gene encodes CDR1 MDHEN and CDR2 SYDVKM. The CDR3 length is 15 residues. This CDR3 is CASRNGQGETDTQYF. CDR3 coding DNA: TGTGCCAGCAGGAACGGACAGGGGGAGACAGATACGCAGTATTTT.

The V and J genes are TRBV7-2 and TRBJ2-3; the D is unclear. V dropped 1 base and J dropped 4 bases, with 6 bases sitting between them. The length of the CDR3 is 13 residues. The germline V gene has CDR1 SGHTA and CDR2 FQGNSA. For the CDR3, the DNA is TGTGCCAGCAGCTTAGTAGACTCAGATACGCAGTATTTT. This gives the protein CASSLVDSDTQYF. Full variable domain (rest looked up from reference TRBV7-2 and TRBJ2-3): GAGVSQSPSNKVTEKGKDVELRCDPISGHTALYWYRQSLGQGLEFLIYFQGNSAPDKSGLPSDRFSAERTGGSVSTLTIQRTQQEDSAVYLCASSLVDSDTQYFGPGTRLTVL.

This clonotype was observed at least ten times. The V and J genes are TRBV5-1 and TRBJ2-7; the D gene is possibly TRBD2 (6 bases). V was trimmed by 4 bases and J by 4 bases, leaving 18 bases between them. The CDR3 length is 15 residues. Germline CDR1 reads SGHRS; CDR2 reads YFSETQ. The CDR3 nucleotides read TGCGCCAGCAGCCCGATTGGCGGGGCGCGGTACGAGCAGTACGTC. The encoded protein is CASSPIGGARYEQYV.

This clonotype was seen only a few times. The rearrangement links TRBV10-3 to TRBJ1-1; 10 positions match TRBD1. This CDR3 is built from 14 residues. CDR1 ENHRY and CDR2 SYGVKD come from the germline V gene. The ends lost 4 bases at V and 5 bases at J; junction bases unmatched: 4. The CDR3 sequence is CAISGTGGGTEAFF. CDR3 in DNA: TGTGCCATCAGTGGGACAGGGGGGGGAACTGAAGCTTTCTTT.

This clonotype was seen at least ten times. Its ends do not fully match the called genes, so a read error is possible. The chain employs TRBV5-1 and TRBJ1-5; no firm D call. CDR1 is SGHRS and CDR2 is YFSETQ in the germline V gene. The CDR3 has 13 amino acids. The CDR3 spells CASSLDIRTPQNF. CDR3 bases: TGCGCCAGCAGCTTGGACATTAGAACTCCCCAGAATTTT.

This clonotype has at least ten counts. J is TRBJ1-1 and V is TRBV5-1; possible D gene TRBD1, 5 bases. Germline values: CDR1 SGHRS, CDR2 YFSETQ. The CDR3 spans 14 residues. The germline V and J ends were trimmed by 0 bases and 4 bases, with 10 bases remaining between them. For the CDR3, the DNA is TGCGCCAGCAGCTTGGTAGCAGGGACCACTGAAGCTTTCTTT. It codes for CASSLVAGTTEAFF.

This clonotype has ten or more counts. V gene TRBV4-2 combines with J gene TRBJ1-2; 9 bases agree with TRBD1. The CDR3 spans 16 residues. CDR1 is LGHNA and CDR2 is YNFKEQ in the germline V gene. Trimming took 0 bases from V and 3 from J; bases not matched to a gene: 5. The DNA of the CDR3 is TGTGCCAGCAGCCAAGACCTAACAGGGGGCGACTATGGCTACACCTTC. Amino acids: CASSQDLTGGDYGYTF.

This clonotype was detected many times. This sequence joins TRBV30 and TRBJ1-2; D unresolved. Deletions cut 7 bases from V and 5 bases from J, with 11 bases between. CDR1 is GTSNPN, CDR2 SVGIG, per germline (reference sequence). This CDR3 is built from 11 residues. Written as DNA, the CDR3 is TGTGCCTTCGTAAGGATGTATGGCTACACCTTC. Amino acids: CAFVRMYGYTF. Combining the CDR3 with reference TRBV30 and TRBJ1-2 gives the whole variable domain SQTIHQWPATLVQPVGSPLSLECTVEGTSNPNLYWYRQAAGRGLQLLFYSVGIGQISSEVPQNLSASRPQDRQFILSSKKLLLSDSGFYLCAFVRMYGYTFGSGTRLTVV.

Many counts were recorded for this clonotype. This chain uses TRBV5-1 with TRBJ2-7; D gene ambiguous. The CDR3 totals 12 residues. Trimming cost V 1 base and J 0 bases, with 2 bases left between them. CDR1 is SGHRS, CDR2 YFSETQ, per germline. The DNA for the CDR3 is TGCGCCAGCAGCTTGAACTCCTACGAGCAGTACTTC. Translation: CASSLNSYEQYF.

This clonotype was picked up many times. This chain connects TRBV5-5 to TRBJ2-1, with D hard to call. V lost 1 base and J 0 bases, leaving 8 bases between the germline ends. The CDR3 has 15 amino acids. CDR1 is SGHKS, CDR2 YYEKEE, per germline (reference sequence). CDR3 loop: CASSLWANSYNEQFF. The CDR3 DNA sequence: TGTGCCAGCAGCTTGTGGGCGAACTCCTACAATGAGCAGTTCTTC.

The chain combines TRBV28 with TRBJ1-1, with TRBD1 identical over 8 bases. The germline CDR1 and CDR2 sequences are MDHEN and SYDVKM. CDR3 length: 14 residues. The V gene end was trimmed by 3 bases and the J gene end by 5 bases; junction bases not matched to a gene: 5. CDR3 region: CASSFPDRGTEAFF. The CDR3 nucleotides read TGTGCCAGCAGTTTCCCCGACAGGGGTACTGAAGCTTTCTTT.